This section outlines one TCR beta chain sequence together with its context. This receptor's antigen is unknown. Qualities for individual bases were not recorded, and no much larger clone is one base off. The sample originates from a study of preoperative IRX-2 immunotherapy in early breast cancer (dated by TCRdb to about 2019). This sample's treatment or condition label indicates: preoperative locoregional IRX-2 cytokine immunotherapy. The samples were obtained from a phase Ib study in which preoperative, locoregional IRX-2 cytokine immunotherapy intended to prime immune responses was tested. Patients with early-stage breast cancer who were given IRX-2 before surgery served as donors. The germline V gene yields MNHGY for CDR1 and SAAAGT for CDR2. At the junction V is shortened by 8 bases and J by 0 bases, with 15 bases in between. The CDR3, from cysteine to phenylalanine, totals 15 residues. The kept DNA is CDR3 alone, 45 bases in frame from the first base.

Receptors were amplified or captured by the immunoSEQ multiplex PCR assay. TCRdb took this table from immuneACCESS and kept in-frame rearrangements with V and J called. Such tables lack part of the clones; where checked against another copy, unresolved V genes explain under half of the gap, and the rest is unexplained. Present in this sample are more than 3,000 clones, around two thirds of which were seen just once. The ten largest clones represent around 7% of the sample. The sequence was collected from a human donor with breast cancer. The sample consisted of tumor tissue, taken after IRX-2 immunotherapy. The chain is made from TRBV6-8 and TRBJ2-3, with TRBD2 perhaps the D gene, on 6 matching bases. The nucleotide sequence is TGTGCCAGCCAAATAGGAGGGGCGAGCACAGATACGCAGTATTTT. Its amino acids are CASQIGGASTDTQYF.